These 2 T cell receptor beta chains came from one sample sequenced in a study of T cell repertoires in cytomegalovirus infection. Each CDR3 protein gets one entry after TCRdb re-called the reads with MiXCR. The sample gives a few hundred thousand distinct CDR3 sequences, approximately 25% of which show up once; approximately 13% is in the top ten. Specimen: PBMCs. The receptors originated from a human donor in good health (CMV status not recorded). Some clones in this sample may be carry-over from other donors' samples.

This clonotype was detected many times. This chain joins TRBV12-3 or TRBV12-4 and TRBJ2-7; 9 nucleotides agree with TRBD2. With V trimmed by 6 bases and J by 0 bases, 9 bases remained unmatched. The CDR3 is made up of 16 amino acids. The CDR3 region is CASSRRGGLSSYEQYF. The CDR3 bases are TGTGCCAGCAGCCGGCGGGGGGGACTTAGCTCCTACGAGCAGTACTTC.

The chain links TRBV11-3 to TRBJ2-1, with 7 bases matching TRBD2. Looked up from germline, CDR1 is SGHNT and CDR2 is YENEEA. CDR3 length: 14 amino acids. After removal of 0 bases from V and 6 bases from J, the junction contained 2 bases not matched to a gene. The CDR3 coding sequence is TGTGCCAGCAGCTTAGATGGCGGGAGCAATGAGCAGTTCTTC. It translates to CASSLDGGSNEQFF.